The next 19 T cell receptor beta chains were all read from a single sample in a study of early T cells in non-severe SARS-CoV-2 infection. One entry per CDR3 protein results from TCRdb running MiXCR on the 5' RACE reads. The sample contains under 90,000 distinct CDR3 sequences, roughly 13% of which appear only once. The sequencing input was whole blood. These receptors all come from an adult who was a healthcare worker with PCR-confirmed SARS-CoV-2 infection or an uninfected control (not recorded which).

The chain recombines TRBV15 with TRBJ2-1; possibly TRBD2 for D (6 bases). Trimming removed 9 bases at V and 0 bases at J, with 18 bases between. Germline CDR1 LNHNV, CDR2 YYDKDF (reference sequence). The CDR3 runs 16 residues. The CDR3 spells CATRTGEGSSYNEQFF. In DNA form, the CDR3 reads TGTGCCACAAGAACGGGGGAAGGCAGCTCCTACAATGAGCAGTTCTTC.

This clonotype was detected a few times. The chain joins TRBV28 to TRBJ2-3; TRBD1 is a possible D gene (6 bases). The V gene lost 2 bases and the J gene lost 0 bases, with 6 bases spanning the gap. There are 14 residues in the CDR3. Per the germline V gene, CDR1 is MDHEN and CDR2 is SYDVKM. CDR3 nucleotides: TGTGCCAGCAGTTTACAGGGGAGCACAGATACGCAGTATTTT. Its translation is CASSLQGSTDTQYF.

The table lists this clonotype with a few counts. This CDR3 is CAWTRQAGEQYF. The CDR3, as DNA: TGTGCCTGGACCCGACAGGCCGGCGAGCAGTACTTC. The V call is TRBV30, the J call TRBJ2-7, with D possibly matching TRBD1 (6 bases). V was clipped by 4 bases and J by 6 bases, with 13 bases between them. Germline V gene data show CDR1 as GTSNPN and CDR2 as SVGIG (reference sequence). The CDR3 has 12 amino acids.

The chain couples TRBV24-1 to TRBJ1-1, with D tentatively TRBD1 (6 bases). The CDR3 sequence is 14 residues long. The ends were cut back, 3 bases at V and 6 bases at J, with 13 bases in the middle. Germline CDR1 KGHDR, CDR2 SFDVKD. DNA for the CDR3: TGTGCCACCAGTGATCCCGACACAGGGTCTGAAGCTTTCTTT. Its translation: CATSDPDTGSEAFF.

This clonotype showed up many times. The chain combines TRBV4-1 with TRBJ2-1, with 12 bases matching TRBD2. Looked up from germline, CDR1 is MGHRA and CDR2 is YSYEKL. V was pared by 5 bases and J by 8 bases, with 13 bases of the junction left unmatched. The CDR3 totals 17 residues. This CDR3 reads CASSTRLAGAPRDEQFF. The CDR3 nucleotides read TGCGCCAGCAGCACCAGACTAGCGGGGGCTCCTCGGGATGAGCAGTTCTTC.

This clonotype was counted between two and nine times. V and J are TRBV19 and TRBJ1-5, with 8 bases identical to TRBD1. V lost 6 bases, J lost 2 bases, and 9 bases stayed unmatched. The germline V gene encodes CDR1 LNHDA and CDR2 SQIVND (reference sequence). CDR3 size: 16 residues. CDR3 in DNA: TGTGCCAGTAGATCGACCCAGGGGGCTGGCAATCAGCCCCAGCATTTT. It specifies CASRSTQGAGNQPQHF.

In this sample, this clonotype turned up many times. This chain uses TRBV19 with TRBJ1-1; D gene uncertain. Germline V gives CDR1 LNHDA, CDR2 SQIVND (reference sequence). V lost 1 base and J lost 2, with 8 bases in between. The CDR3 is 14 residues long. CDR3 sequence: CASSIVHSNTEAFF. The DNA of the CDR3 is TGTGCCAGTAGTATAGTTCACTCCAACACTGAAGCTTTCTTT.

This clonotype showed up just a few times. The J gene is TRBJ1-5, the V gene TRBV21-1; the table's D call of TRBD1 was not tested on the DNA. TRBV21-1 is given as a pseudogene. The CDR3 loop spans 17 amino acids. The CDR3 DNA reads TGTGCCAGCAGCGCTCCAACAGGGGGCTTTAGCAATCAGCCCCAGCATTTT. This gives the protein CASSAPTGGFSNQPQHF.

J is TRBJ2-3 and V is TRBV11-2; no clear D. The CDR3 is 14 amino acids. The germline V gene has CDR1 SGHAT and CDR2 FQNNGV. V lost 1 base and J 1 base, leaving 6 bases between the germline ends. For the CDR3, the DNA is TGTGCCAGCAGCTTAGGAGGAGGCACAGATACGCAGTATTTT. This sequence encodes CASSLGGGTDTQYF.

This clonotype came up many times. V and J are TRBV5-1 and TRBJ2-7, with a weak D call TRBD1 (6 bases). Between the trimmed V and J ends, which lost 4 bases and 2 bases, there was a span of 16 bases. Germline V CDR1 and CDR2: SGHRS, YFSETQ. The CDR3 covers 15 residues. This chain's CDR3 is CASSLTGTQTYEQYF. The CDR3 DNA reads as TGCGCCAGCAGCCTAACCGGGACACAAACCTACGAGCAGTACTTC.

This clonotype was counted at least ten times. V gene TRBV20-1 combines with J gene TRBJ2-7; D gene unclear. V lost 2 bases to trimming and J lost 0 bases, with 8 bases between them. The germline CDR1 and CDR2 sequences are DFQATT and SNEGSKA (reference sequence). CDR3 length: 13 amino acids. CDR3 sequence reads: CSARRPGSYEQYF. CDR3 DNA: TGCAGTGCTAGACGGCCAGGCTCCTACGAGCAGTACTTC.

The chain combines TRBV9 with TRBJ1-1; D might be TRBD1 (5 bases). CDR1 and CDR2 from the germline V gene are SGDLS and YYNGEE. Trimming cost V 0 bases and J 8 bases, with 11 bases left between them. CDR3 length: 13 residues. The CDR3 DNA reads TGTGCCAGCAGCGTAGAGGGGATTTCCGAAGCTTTCTTT. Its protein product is CASSVEGISEAFF.

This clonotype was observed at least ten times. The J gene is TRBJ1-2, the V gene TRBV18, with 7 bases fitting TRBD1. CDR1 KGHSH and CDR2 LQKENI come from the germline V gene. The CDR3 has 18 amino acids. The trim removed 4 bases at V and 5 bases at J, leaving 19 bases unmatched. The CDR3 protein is CASSRLPGQTPEGYGYTF. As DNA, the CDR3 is TGTGCCAGCTCACGGCTTCCGGGACAGACTCCGGAGGGGTATGGCTACACCTTC.

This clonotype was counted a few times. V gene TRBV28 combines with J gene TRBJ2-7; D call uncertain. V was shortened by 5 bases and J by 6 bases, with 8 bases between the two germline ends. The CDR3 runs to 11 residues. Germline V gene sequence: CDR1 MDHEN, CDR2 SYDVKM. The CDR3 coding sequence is TGTGCCAGCAGTCTGAACTTCGAGCAGTACTTC. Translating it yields CASSLNFEQYF.

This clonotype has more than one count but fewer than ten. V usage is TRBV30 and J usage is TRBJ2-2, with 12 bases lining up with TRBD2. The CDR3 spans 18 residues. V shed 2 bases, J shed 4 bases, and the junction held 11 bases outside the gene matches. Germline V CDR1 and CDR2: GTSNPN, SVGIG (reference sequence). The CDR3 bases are TGTGCCTGGAGTCCGCCCAAGACTAGCGGGAGACGCACCGGGGAGCTGTTTTTT. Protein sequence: CAWSPPKTSGRRTGELFF. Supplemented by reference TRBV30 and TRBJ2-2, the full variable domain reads SQTIHQWPATLVQPVGSPLSLECTVEGTSNPNLYWYRQAAGRGLQLLFYSVGIGQISSEVPQNLSASRPQDRQFILSSKKLLLSDSGFYLCAWSPPKTSGRRTGELFFGEGSRLTVL.

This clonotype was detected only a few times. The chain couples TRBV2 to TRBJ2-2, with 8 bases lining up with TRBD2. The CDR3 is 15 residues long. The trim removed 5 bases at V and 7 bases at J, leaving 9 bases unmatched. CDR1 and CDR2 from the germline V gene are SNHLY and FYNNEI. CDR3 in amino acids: CASSPSGSGNGELFF. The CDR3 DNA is TGTGCCAGCAGTCCCAGCGGGAGCGGGAACGGGGAGCTGTTTTTT.

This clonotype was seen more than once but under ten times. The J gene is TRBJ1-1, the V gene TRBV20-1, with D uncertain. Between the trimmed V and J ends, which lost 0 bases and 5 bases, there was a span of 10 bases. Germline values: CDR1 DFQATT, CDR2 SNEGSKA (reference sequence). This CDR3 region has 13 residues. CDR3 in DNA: TGCAGTGCTAGAGAAGCAGGATTGACTGAAGCTTTCTTT. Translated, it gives CSAREAGLTEAFF.

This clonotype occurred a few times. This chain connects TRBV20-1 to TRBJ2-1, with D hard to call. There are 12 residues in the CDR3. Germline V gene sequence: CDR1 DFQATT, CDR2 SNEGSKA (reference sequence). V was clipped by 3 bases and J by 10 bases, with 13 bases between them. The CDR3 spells CSASNPAREQFF. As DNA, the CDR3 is TGCAGTGCTAGTAACCCCGCGAGAGAGCAGTTCTTC.

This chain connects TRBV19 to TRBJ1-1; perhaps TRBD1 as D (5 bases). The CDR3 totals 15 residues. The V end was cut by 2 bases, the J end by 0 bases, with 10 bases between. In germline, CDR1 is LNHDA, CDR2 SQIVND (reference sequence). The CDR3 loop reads CASSIRGNMNTEAFF. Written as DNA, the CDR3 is TGTGCCAGTAGTATAAGGGGCAACATGAACACTGAAGCTTTCTTT.